Reported below is one TCR beta chain. Its antigen target is currently unknown. Base qualities are missing; no much larger clone stands one base away. The data were taken from a study of cytomegalovirus exposure and HLA in healthy donors (dated by TCRdb to the late 2010s). Background for the entire study: According to an earlier analysis of 587 of the donors, some 180 million T cells yielded 120 million or so unique TCR beta sequences and approximately 300 Gb of sequence data. An early release covering roughly 600 HLA-typed donors comprised 250 to 350 gigabases of sequencing data and approximately 80 million unique TCR sequences. Of the 300 to 500 genotyped donors, 65% to 90% were placed in the genetic ancestry cluster associated with self-reported Caucasian donors. The study aimed to test whether cataloging public T cell receptors could reveal signatures of past pathogen exposure. The T cell repertoires of under 700 subjects were profiled by immunosequencing and related to cytomegalovirus serostatus. Besides the first cohort of under 700 subjects, a separate validation cohort made up of roughly 130 different subjects was used. To predict cytomegalovirus infection status, the study combined high-throughput TCR immunosequencing, statistical association of individual TCRs with disease status, and machine learning. To study patterns of TCR occurrence, a later analysis re-analyzed previously published TCR beta repertoires from 700 or so donors and added high-resolution HLA genotyping. Rather than drawing on any new phenotypic data, the later analysis identified candidate immune exposures from TCR beta sequences and the way those sequences occurred across donors. An earlier analysis of approximately 640 of the donors applied high-throughput TCR beta sequencing to assess whether each TCR beta V gene segment acted as functional or pseudogenic. Donor age, sex, ethnicity and CMV serostatus were collected together with the repertoire data. Genome-wide SNP genotypes for about three fifths of the roughly 670 donors were used in a later genetic analysis, which treated that subset as a discovery cohort. Every discovery cohort repertoire had been produced on one sequencing platform. HLA typing covered class I and class II loci at four-digit resolution. Typing coverage varied by locus: about 629-640 donors for A, B, C, DRB1 and DQB1; roughly 510 for DQA1; some 610 for DPA1; more than 450 for DPB1. Because of strong linkage in the cohort, roughly five DR-DQ haplotypes were treated as single units for association and clustering. On average, roughly 200,000 unique TCR beta nucleotide sequences were sequenced per donor among roughly 430 genotyped donors of the cohort, with roughly 18% of those sequences being non-productive.

What the work shows at the level of the full study, not this receptor alone: The only immune exposure information available for the cohort was CMV serostatus. In vitro tests confirmed that a few of the cytomegalovirus-associated TCR beta chains recognize cytomegalovirus antigens. It was suggested by the authors that the approach could potentially be generalized to other disease states and immunological phenotypes. Most TCR sequences were seen in very few donors, while some public TCRs were found in many individuals. Broadly in line with IMGT annotations, most TCR beta V segments showed up in productive rearrangements about 90% or about 30% of the time in an earlier analysis of about 500 of the donors. In a later analysis, most CMV-associated TCR beta chains were found to appear HLA-restricted, with HLA associations seemingly driven largely by CMV exposure. The study gave a list of around 170 TCR beta chains associated with cytomegalovirus. A later genetic analysis associated a missense DCLRE1C variant with V-gene and J-gene trimming of TCR beta chains, and an independent cohort replicated the association. Linkage disequilibrium might explain the correlated functional status among segregating V segments, but an unknown experimental factor could not be excluded. The cohort was sequenced for TCR beta chains only, and without alpha or paired-chain data the features that could be detected were limited. According to a later genetic analysis, donors in an Asian-associated ancestry cluster had fewer N-insertions in productive TCRs than the approximately 610-donor mean. In both the original and validation cohorts, the classifier was reported to diagnose cytomegalovirus status with high specificity and sensitivity. Specific HLA alleles were associated with roughly 17,000 TCR beta sequences at a false discovery rate of 0.05 in a later analysis. Presence/absence analyses assumed roughly uniform sequencing depth across donors, an assumption that may not hold. A cluster of highly shared sequence variants was judged likely to be a technical artifact of the sequencing pipeline. According to a later analysis, TCR association rates differed among HLA loci, with DRB1 alleles showing the most associated TCRs and HLA-C alleles showing the fewest. A further reported finding was that TCR beta sequences accurately predicted the HLA-A and HLA-B alleles for most subjects in the first cohort. Several of the top co-occurrence clusters appeared to be linked to parvovirus B19, influenza, CMV and Epstein-Barr virus, according to a later analysis. HLA typing was unavailable for some donors at each locus, so association tests used only the typed subset. Assigning TCR associations to individual alleles was difficult when HLA alleles, especially DR and DQ, strongly co-occurred. The earlier analysis of about 600 of the donors excluded 15 to 20 rarely observed V segments, including chromosome 9 orphons, because counts were too low. In a later analysis, HLA-associated TCR beta chains showed more clonal expansion and lower generation probabilities than non-associated chains that were equally common.

The cohort consisted of fewer than 700 healthy bone marrow donors. Cohort members were all nominally healthy when sampled, although unrecorded immune exposures were likely present. The donor was CMV seropositive and belonged to the group of some 290 seropositive cohort members. A peripheral blood sample was collected from each donor, and TCR beta sequencing was performed on peripheral blood mononuclear cells. Genomic DNA extraction from the blood cell samples was performed with the Qiagen DNeasy Blood Extraction Kit. Libraries were built with the immunoSEQ multiplex PCR assay. For the multiplex PCR, a mixture combining 60 forward primers for TCR Vbeta segments and 13 reverse primers for TCR Jbeta segments was used. The CDR3 region of rearranged TCR beta genes was amplified from genomic DNA by a multiplex PCR assay. On the Illumina HiSeq System, the amplified TCR beta libraries were sequenced as 87-base-pair reads. Under the source paper's analysis protocol: In a later analysis, roughly 80 million unique TCR beta chains were counted across the 500 to 850 repertoires, and roughly 11 million of these chains were shared by at least two donors. Raw reads were error-corrected and collapsed into unique sequences with a nearest-neighbor algorithm that merged closely related sequences to remove PCR and sequencing errors. V, D and J gene segments were assigned by aligning CDR3 sequences to IMGT reference sequences. For a sequence to be retained, a match of at least six nucleotides to both a V gene segment and a J gene segment was required. Rearrangements were classified as productive when the CDR3 lacked stop codons and remained in frame with V and J, and all other rearrangements were classified as non-productive. Following IMGT convention, CDR3 was defined as the stretch from the second conserved V-encoded cysteine up to the conserved J-encoded phenylalanine. Sequences without an unambiguous match to a single V gene segment were excluded from the earlier analysis of several hundred of the donors. An earlier analysis of a few hundred of the donors called V segments functional above 56.7% productive rearrangements and segregating when the between-donor standard deviation exceeded 5%. A statistical classification framework was built to diagnose cytomegalovirus status from the catalog of TCR beta chain sequences. In a later analysis, TCR nucleotide sequences were compared against IMGT/GENE-DB human TR gene sequences so that V and J genes could be assigned. A later analysis assigned CDR3 sequences and most-parsimonious VDJ recombination scenarios with the TCRdist pipeline. In a later analysis, every TCR beta chain was defined by the combination of its CDR3 amino acid sequence and its V-gene family, and reads without a unique V-gene family were dropped. To address suspected cross-contamination and a sequencing artifact, a later analysis removed some 620 highly shared, low-generation-probability nucleotide sequences. In a later analysis, a clonal expansion index for each public chain was calculated from normalized within-repertoire ranks of inferred template counts. A later analysis computed generation probabilities with a VDJ recombination model fitted to out-of-frame rearrangements, and checked the results against IGoR. In a later analysis, hypergeometric tests were used to score TCR-TCR, TCR-HLA and TCR-CMV co-occurrence, with a repertoire-size bias correction applied to TCR pairs. A later analysis estimated false discovery rates by permuting HLA or CMV assignments 20 times. A later analysis grouped co-occurring TCRs with DBSCAN, adding TCRdist sequence similarity when clustering within HLA-allele-positive subsets. Co-occurrence clustering excluded repertoires with fewer than 30,000 or more than 120,000 public chains, plus five with anomalous nucleotide sharing. TCRdb holds this immuneACCESS table with in-frame rearrangements only. Some clones are missing; in checked studies, unresolved V genes explain under half, and the rest has no known cause. V, J and clone size are taken as reported in that table, and D and trimming were inferred from the DNA itself. The sample table lists some 150,000 clones, approximately 80% of them with a count of one. Roughly 7.7% of the sample is held by the ten biggest clonotypes.

Source material: PBMCs. This TCR came from a woman in her thirties in good health and CMV-seropositive.

This receptor carries the CDR3 CASSSGGYTEAFF. The DNA sequence is as follows: TGTGCCAGCAGTTCCGGGGGATACACTGAAGCTTTCTTT. This chain joins TRBV28 to TRBJ1-1; the D gene is possibly TRBD1, with 5 bases matching. CDR1 and CDR2, per the germline V gene, are MDHEN and SYDVKM. The CDR3 starts with the cysteine, ends with the phenylalanine, and has 13 residues. Just CDR3 DNA is preserved here, 39 bases in frame from base 1. A distance of 9 bases separates the germline ends of V and J, which lose 4 bases and 3 bases respectively. Full variable domain (CDR3 extended with the reference TRBV28 and TRBJ1-1 proteins): DVKVTQSSRYLVKRTGEKVFLECVQDMDHENMFWYRQDPGLGLRLIYFSYDVKMKEKGDIPEGYSVSREKKERFSLILESASTNQTSMYLCASSSGGYTEAFFGQGTRLTVV.